This is a list of T cell receptor beta chains from one sample in a study of cytomegalovirus exposure and HLA in healthy donors. Using immunoSEQ multiplex PCR, the repertoire was profiled, and TCRdb retains in-frame clones only, with some absent. This repertoire shows approximately 190,000 clones, approximately 85% found once; its top ten account for approximately 6.5%. The sequenced sample was PBMCs. The receptors originated from a woman between 50 and 59 years old in good health and CMV-seropositive. CDR3s include the opening cysteine and the closing phenylalanine or tryptophan. Each record gives: V gene, D gene, CDR3 length, J gene, clone size, CDR3 protein, CDR3 DNA. The D gene is left open where the match is weak. Not all rows give a size; the values are once, few, many and, for expanded clones, a class.

TRBV15,NA,14,TRBJ2-7,NA,CATSSAGSSYEQYF,TGTGCCACCAGCAGTGCGGGAAGTTCCTACGAGCAGTACTTC
TRBV2,NA,14,TRBJ2-3,NA,CASRDNPPADTQYF,TGTGCCAGCAGAGACAATCCCCCCGCAGATACGCAGTATTTT
TRBV11-2,TRBD1,15,TRBJ2-5,NA,CASSAGQGRVETQYF,TGTGCCAGCAGCGCGGGACAGGGGCGAGTAGAGACCCAGTACTTC
TRBV5-1,NA,14,TRBJ1-6,NA,CASSSTGDNSPLHF,TGCGCCAGCAGCTCCACAGGAGATAATTCACCCCTCCACTTT
TRBV7-8,NA,16,TRBJ1-1,NA,CASSSLASGGKAEAFF,TGTGCCAGCAGCTCCTTAGCGTCGGGGGGTAAGGCTGAAGCTTTCTTT
TRBV9,NA,14,TRBJ2-2,NA,CASSVGGGTGELFF,TGTGCCAGCAGCGTGGGAGGGGGGACCGGGGAGCTGTTTTTT
TRBV2,NA,15,TRBJ1-6,NA,CASSVQSSYNSPLHF,TGTGCCAGCAGTGTACAGAGCTCCTATAATTCACCCCTCCACTTT
TRBV5-4,NA,15,TRBJ2-7,NA,CASSLAAGGKYEQYF,TGTGCCAGCAGCTTGGCGGCAGGGGGGAAGTACGAGCAGTACTTC
TRBV19,TRBD2,15,TRBJ2-5,NA,CASSISGGVQETQYF,TGTGCCAGTAGTATTAGCGGGGGGGTCCAAGAGACCCAGTACTTC
TRBV30,NA,15,TRBJ2-1,NA,CAWSGISGPYNEQFF,TGTGCCTGGAGTGGGATAAGTGGGCCGTACAATGAGCAGTTCTTC
TRBV7-9,TRBD1,15,TRBJ2-3,NA,CSSSLQTGSTDTQYF,TGTTCCAGCAGCCTCCAGACAGGGAGCACAGATACGCAGTATTTT
TRBV18,NA,14,TRBJ2-3,NA,CASSLQVFGDTQYF,TGTGCCAGCTCACTACAGGTGTTCGGAGATACGCAGTATTTT
TRBV10-3,TRBD2,14,TRBJ2-3,NA,CAIMRGAVGDTQYF,TGTGCCATCATGCGGGGGGCGGTAGGAGATACGCAGTATTTT
TRBV2,TRBD1,10,TRBJ2-7,NA,CASLTGGLNF,TGTGCCAGCTTGACAGGGGGGTTAAACTTC
TRBV7-9,TRBD2,16,TRBJ2-3,NA,CASSAPGLAGSDTQYF,TGTGCCAGCAGCGCACCGGGACTAGCGGGCTCAGATACGCAGTATTTT
TRBV7-9,TRBD1,14,TRBJ2-7,once,CASSLGTGIHEQYF,TGTGCCAGCAGCTTAGGGACAGGGATCCACGAGCAGTACTTC
TRBV28,NA,15,TRBJ2-4,NA,CASSFGLFNKNIQYF,TGTGCCAGCAGTTTCGGACTCTTTAACAAAAACATTCAGTACTTC
TRBV14,TRBD1,15,TRBJ2-3,NA,CASPAAGQGPDTQYF,TGTGCCAGTCCCGCGGCGGGACAGGGCCCAGATACGCAGTATTTT
TRBV28,TRBD1,15,TRBJ2-7,NA,CASSSGTAGSYEQYF,TGTGCCAGCAGTTCCGGGACAGCCGGCTCCTACGAGCAGTACTTC
TRBV6-4,NA,13,TRBJ2-2,NA,CASRHLSTGELFF,TGTGCCAGCAGGCACTTAAGCACCGGGGAGCTGTTTTTT
TRBV15,TRBD2,15,TRBJ2-5,NA,CATSRAGGRGETQYF,TGTGCCACCAGCAGAGCGGGCGGGAGAGGAGAGACCCAGTACTTC
TRBV27,NA,13,TRBJ1-1,NA,CASSLTRNTEAFF,TGTGCCAGCAGTTTAACCAGGAACACTGAAGCTTTCTTT
TRBV5-1,TRBD1,16,TRBJ2-3,few,CASSLAVGTGADTQYF,TGCGCCAGCAGCTTGGCCGTTGGGACAGGGGCAGATACGCAGTATTTT
TRBV5-4,TRBD2,16,TRBJ2-2,NA,CASSLGLARNTGELFF,TGTGCCAGCAGCTTGGGACTAGCGAGGAACACCGGGGAGCTGTTTTTT
TRBV7-9,NA,16,TRBJ1-1,NA,CASRGQRAAPNTEAFF,TGTGCCAGCAGAGGCCAGAGGGCAGCTCCGAACACTGAAGCTTTCTTT
TRBV7-7,NA,15,TRBJ2-3,NA,CASSPGPRGADTQYF,TGTGCCAGCAGTCCGGGCCCCCGGGGAGCAGATACGCAGTATTTT
TRBV5-1,NA,17,TRBJ2-6,NA,CASSSATGLGGANVLTF,TGCGCCAGCAGCTCCGCCACAGGTTTAGGTGGGGCCAACGTCCTGACTTTC
TRBV10-1,NA,15,TRBJ1-3,NA,CASSESRGTGNTIYF,TGCGCCAGCAGTGAGTCCCGGGGGACTGGAAACACCATATATTTT
TRBV5-1,NA,15,TRBJ1-5,NA,CASSLGGRSNQPQHF,TGCGCCAGCAGCTTGGGGGGCAGAAGCAATCAGCCCCAGCATTTT
TRBV27,TRBD2,15,TRBJ2-5,NA,CASSSWTSQDETQYF,TGTGCCAGCAGTTCCTGGACTAGTCAAGACGAGACCCAGTACTTC
TRBV7-2,NA,15,TRBJ1-3,NA,CASSLVVGRGNTIYF,TGTGCCAGCAGCTTAGTGGTGGGGCGCGGAAACACCATATATTTT
TRBV18,TRBD2,19,TRBJ2-4,NA,CASSPWTSGGARAKNIQYF,TGTGCCAGCTCACCTTGGACTAGCGGGGGGGCCCGGGCCAAAAACATTCAGTACTTC
TRBV10-3,TRBD1,13,TRBJ1-1,NA,CAITAAGGTEAFF,TGTGCCATCACCGCTGCAGGGGGGACTGAAGCTTTCTTT
TRBV6-1,NA,14,TRBJ1-2,NA,CASGSWTANYGYTF,TGTGCCAGCGGATCCTGGACAGCTAACTATGGCTACACCTTC
TRBV6-5,NA,16,TRBJ1-2,NA,CASSYSRVGANYGYTF,TGTGCCAGCAGTTACTCGAGGGTGGGGGCGAACTATGGCTACACCTTC
TRBV4-3,TRBD1,14,TRBJ2-7,NA,CASSQGQGDYEQYF,TGCGCCAGCAGCCAAGGACAGGGGGACTACGAGCAGTACTTC
TRBV15,NA,15,TRBJ2-5,NA,CATSRASPQLETQYF,TGTGCCACCAGCAGAGCCTCGCCCCAACTGGAGACCCAGTACTTC
TRBV5-3,TRBD2,15,TRBJ2-1,NA,CARSPPTSGFNEQFF,TGTGCCAGAAGCCCCCCGACTAGCGGGTTCAATGAGCAGTTCTTC
TRBV14,NA,15,TRBJ2-7,NA,CASSQYPGTNYEQYF,TGTGCCAGCAGCCAATATCCCGGGACAAACTACGAGCAGTACTTC
TRBV2,NA,13,TRBJ2-5,NA,CASSEDRATTQYF,TGTGCCAGCAGTGAGGACAGAGCGACGACCCAGTACTTC
TRBV7-2,TRBD2,18,TRBJ2-2,NA,CASSNPGTSGENTGELFF,TGTGCCAGCAGCAATCCGGGGACTAGCGGGGAAAACACCGGGGAGCTGTTTTTT